These 12 T cell receptor beta chains were sequenced from one sample in a study of a mutant IDH1 vaccine in newly diagnosed glioma. The method was immunoSEQ multiplex PCR; TCRdb's version includes in-frame clones alone and lacks a portion of them. Of tens of thousands of clones listed, more than 80% are singletons. No antigen has been identified for these receptors. Time point here: week 11, during vaccination. What each vaccine dose contained was 300 ug of mutant IDH1 20-mer peptide, accompanied by topical imiquimod. The sequences come from PBMCs, collected from a glioma patient whose treatment included an IDH1 peptide vaccine. These receptors came from a man aged 30-40 years with glioma.

The rearrangement joins TRBV20-1 to TRBJ2-2; no clear D. Per the germline V gene, CDR1 is DFQATT and CDR2 is SNEGSKA (reference sequence). Trimming shortened V by 6 bases and J by 1 base, and 3 bases separated the two germline ends. The CDR3 spans 11 residues. The CDR3: CSAENTGELFF. The CDR3 DNA reads TGCAGTGCAGAGAACACCGGGGAGCTGTTTTTT.

A few counts support this clone. V usage is TRBV19 and J usage is TRBJ1-2, with D unresolved. Germline loops: CDR1 LNHDA, CDR2 SQIVND (reference sequence). The V and J ends lost 1 base and 5 bases respectively, with 5 bases between them. CDR3 length: 12 amino acids. The CDR3 spells CASSIVGYGYTF. CDR3 coding DNA: TGTGCCAGTAGTATAGTAGGATATGGCTACACCTTC.

This chain connects TRBV6-1 to TRBJ2-3, with D perhaps matching TRBD2 (5 bases). The CDR3 covers 13 residues. Per the germline V gene, CDR1 is MNHNS and CDR2 is SASEGT. Trimming took 4 bases from V and 6 from J, leaving 11 bases between them. This CDR3 is CASSVTRRDTQYF. DNA of the CDR3: TGTGCCAGCAGTGTAACCCGGAGGGATACGCAGTATTTT.

This clone came up a few times. This chain uses TRBV10-3 with TRBJ1-3; TRBD1 matches at 8 bases. Germline trimming cut 9 bases from V and 3 bases from J; bases unmatched to any gene: 4. This CDR3 is built from 13 residues. From germline, CDR1 is ENHRY and CDR2 SYGVKD. CDR3 sequence: CAIQGASGNTIYF. CDR3 coding DNA: TGTGCCATTCAGGGGGCGAGTGGAAACACCATATATTTT.

This chain uses TRBV9 with TRBJ2-1; D is unresolved. The germline V gene encodes CDR1 SGDLS and CDR2 YYNGEE. The CDR3 length is 12 residues. Deletions cut 2 bases from V and 10 bases from J, with 10 bases between. CDR3 protein: CASSVDSWEQFF. DNA for the CDR3: TGTGCCAGCAGCGTTGACTCATGGGAGCAGTTCTTC.

This clone came up a few times. This chain uses TRBV6-1 with TRBJ2-7; D is uncertain. Germline V gene sequence: CDR1 MNHNS, CDR2 SASEGT. Trimming cost V 6 bases and J 5 bases, with 11 bases left between them. The CDR3 runs 12 residues. The CDR3 spells CASSLLEHEQYF. Here the CDR3 DNA reads TGTGCCAGCAGCCTCCTCGAGCACGAGCAGTACTTC.

There are a few counts of this clone. The J gene is TRBJ1-4, the V gene TRBV2; 8 bases match TRBD1. V dropped 5 bases and J dropped 6; count of bases not matched to a gene: 5. Per germline, CDR1 SNHLY and CDR2 FYNNEI. The CDR3 runs to 14 residues. CDR3 region: CASSLQGAYEKLFF. CDR3 in DNA: TGTGCCAGCAGTTTGCAGGGGGCGTATGAAAAACTGTTTTTT.

The CDR3 bases are TGTGCCAGCAGTTTCCGCCCAGGGACAGGGGTTAATACGCAGTATTTT. The encoded protein is CASSFRPGTGVNTQYF. The rearrangement uses TRBV28 and TRBJ2-3; TRBD1 aligns across 10 bases. Trimming cost V 3 bases and J 7 bases; bases outside gene matches: 10. The CDR3 has 16 amino acids. Per germline, CDR1 MDHEN and CDR2 SYDVKM.

V gene TRBV6-6 combines with J gene TRBJ2-3, with 9 bases fitting TRBD1. The CDR3 is 16 residues long. CDR1 and CDR2 from the germline V gene are MNHNY and SVGAGI (reference sequence). J gave up 1 base and V 6 bases, and 8 bases lay outside the gene matches. DNA for the CDR3: TGTGCCAGCAGAGTAGACCGGGACAGGGGCACAGATACGCAGTATTTT. Protein sequence: CASRVDRDRGTDTQYF.

The chain has TRBV11-3 and TRBJ2-7, with 8 bases lining up with TRBD1. Germline CDR1 SGHNT, CDR2 YENEEA. V was clipped by 0 bases and J by 2 bases; unmatched bases: 3. This CDR3 contains 15 residues. This CDR3 reads CASSLDSTGAYEQYF. CDR3 coding DNA: TGTGCCAGCAGCTTAGATTCGACAGGGGCCTACGAGCAGTACTTC.

This chain joins TRBV2 and TRBJ2-4; D is perhaps TRBD1 or TRBD2 (7 bases each). Trimming shortened V by 8 bases and J by 0 bases, and 11 bases separated the two germline ends. The CDR3 is 14 amino acids. Germline values: CDR1 SNHLY, CDR2 FYNNEI. As DNA, the CDR3 is TGTGCCAGCGGGGAGGGGGCAGCCAAAAACATTCAGTACTTC. Protein product: CASGEGAAKNIQYF.

The chain recombines TRBV30 with TRBJ1-6; D remains unclear. Germline lookup yields CDR1 GTSNPN and CDR2 SVGIG (reference sequence). The CDR3 has 13 residues. The V gene lost 4 bases and the J gene lost 5 bases, with 9 bases spanning the gap. Here the CDR3 DNA reads TGTGCCTGGAATCTGGCAAATAATTCACCCCTCCACTTT. This gives the protein CAWNLANNSPLHF.